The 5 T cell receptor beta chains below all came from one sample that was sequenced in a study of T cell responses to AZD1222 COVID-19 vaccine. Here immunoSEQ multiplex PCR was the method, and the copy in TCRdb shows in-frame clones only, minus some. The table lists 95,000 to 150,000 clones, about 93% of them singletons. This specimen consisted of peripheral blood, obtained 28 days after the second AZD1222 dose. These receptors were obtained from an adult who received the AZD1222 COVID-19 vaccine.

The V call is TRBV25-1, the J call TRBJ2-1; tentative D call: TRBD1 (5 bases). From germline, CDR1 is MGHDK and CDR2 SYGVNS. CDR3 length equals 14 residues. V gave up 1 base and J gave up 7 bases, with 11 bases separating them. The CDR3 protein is CASSEWKGVNEQFF. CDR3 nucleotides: TGTGCCAGCAGTGAATGGAAAGGGGTTAATGAGCAGTTCTTC.

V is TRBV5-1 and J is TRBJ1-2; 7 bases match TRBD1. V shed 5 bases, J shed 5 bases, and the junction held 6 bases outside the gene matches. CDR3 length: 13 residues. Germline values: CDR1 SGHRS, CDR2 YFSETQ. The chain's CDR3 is CASRTTGRYGYTF. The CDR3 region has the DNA TGCGCCAGCAGGACGACAGGGAGGTATGGCTACACCTTC.

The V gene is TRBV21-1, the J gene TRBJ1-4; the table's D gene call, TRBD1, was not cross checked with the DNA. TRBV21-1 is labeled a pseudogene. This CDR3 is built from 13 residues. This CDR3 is CASSPNRNEKLFF. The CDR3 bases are TGTGCCAGCAGCCCCAACAGGAATGAAAAACTGTTTTTT.

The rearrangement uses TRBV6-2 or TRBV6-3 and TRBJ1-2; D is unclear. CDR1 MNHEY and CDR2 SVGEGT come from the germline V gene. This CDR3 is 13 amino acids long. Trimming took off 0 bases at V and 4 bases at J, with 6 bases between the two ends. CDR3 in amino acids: CASSYSNGYGYTF. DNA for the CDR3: TGTGCCAGCAGTTACTCGAACGGCTATGGCTACACCTTC.

The CDR3 DNA sequence: TGTGCCAGCAGTTACTCGGGGGGTAACTATGGCTACACCTTC. Its protein product is CASSYSGGNYGYTF. The chain links TRBV6-5 to TRBJ1-2; D perhaps matches TRBD1 (5 bases). This CDR3 spans 14 amino acids. The V gene lost 0 bases and the J gene lost 1 base, with 6 bases spanning the gap. Germline V CDR1 and CDR2: MNHEY, SVGAGI.